This T cell receptor (beta chain) is from a study of vaccination effects on CD4 cells after COVID-19. With the ViraFEST assay, the study expanded antigen-specific CD4+ T cells using viral peptide pools, then sequenced them. An approximately 10-day culture period preceded the isolation of CD4+ T cells. Recipients of the vaccine had no prior SARS-CoV-2 infection and negative nucleocapsid antibodies. Germline lookup yields CDR1 MDHEN and CDR2 SYDVKM. This CDR3 region has 13 residues. The germline V and J ends were trimmed by 6 bases and 4 bases, with 12 bases remaining between them. A word on this clone: Antigen unknown.

Measured with immunoSEQ multiplex PCR; TCRdb has only the in-frame clones, and not every one. The data contain tens of thousands of clones, approximately 76% of them singletons. Here the sequenced sample was CD4+ T cells from PBMCs cultured with HCoV-NL63 spike peptides, taken before COVID-19 vaccination. The rearrangement links TRBV28 to TRBJ1-2; a possible D gene is TRBD1 (5 bases). This TCR was sampled from a human donor who received a COVID-19 vaccine. CDR3 bases: TGTGCCAGCAGCAAGGCAGGGTTCTATGGCTACACCTTC. Protein product: CASSKAGFYGYTF.